Sequencing of this T cell receptor (beta chain) was carried out in a study of cytomegalovirus exposure and HLA in healthy donors. Study-level points and caveats: Reportedly, fewer N-insertions than the approximately 610-donor mean appeared in an Asian-associated ancestry cluster in a later analysis.

Points on this clone: Its antigen remains unidentified.

Both 60 Vbeta primers and 13 Jbeta primers went into the PCR. The table came from immunoSEQ multiplex PCR; TCRdb's copy has only in-frame clones and leaves some out. This sample has about 140,000 clones, with around 80% found just once. The source is a man between 18 and 35 years old in good health and CMV-seropositive. Specimen: PBMCs.

As DNA, the CDR3 is TGTGCCAGCAGCTTGCGTACAGATACGCAGTATTTT. Protein: CASSLRTDTQYF. The chain is built from TRBV7-9 and TRBJ2-3; D gene ambiguous. Germline V lookup: CDR1 SEHNR, CDR2 FQNEAQ (reference sequence). The CDR3 extends over 12 amino acids. The germline V and J ends were trimmed by 3 bases and 3 bases, with 4 bases remaining between them.